This T cell receptor beta chain was identified during a study of T-cell reconstitution after alpha-beta-depleted transplantation in children. Trimming stripped 0 bases from V and 5 bases from J, with 7 bases between. This CDR3 is 14 amino acids long. CDR1 and CDR2 from the germline V gene are LGHNA and YNFKEQ. Using unique molecular identifiers, the investigators prepared the TCRbeta library. TCRdb reprocessed the PCR reads with MiXCR, giving one entry per CDR3 protein. The sample carries some 520,000 distinct CDR3 sequences, over 25% recorded once. The sample consisted of PBMCs from the stem cell graft donor, taken from the stem cell graft. This sequence originates from a human donor who donated a stem cell graft to a child with aplastic anemia. This chain joins TRBV4-2 and TRBJ2-2, with unresolved D. Here the CDR3 reads CASSQESGTGELFF. CDR3 nucleotide sequence: TGTGCCAGCAGCCAAGAAAGTGGAACCGGGGAGCTGTTTTTT.